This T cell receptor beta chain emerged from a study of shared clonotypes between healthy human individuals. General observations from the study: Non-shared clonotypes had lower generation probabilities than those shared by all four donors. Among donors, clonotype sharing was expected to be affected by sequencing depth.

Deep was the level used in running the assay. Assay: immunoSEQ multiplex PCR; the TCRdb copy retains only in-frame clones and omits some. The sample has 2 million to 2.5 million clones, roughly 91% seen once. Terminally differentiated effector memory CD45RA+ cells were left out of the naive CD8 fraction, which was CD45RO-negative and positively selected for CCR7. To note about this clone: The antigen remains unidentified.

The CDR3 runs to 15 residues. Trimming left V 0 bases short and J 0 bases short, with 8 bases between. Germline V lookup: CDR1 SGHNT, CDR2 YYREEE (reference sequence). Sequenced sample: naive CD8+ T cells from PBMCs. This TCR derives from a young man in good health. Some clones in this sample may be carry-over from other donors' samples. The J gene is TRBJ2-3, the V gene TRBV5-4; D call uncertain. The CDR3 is CASSLGAASTDTQYF. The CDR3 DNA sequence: TGTGCCAGCAGCTTGGGGGCGGCGAGCACAGATACGCAGTATTTT.